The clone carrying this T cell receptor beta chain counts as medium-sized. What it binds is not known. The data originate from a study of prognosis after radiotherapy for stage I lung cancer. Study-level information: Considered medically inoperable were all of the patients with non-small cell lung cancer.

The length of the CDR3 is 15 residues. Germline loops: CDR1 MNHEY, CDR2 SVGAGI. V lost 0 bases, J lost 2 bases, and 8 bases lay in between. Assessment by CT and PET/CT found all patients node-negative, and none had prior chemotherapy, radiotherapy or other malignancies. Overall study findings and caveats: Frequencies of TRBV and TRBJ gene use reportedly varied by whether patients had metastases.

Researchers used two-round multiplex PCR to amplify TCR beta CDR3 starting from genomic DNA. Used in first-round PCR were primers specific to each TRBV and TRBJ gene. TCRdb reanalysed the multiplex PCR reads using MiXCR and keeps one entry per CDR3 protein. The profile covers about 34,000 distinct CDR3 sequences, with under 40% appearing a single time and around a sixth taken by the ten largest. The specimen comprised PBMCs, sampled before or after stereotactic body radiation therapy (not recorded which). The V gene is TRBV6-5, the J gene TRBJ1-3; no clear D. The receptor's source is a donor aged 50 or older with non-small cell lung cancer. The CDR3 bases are TGTGCCAGCAGTTACTCGACGGCAGCTGGAAACACCATATATTTT. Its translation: CASSYSTAAGNTIYF.